These T cell receptor beta chains were read from a single sample in a study of shared clonotypes between healthy human individuals. Assay: immunoSEQ multiplex PCR; the TCRdb copy retains only in-frame clones and omits some. This table has about 820,000 clones, 80% to 95% appearing once. The sequencing input was naive CD8+ T cells sorted from blood. The receptors here all came from a man aged 25-45 years in good health. CDR3s include the opening cysteine and the closing phenylalanine or tryptophan. D genes are given only for firm matches. A clone size is listed for some rows: how often the clone was seen (once, few, many), or a class if it is expanded.

j_call d_call cdr3_length v_call clone_size cdr3_nt cdr3_aa
TRBJ2-7 TRBD2 19 TRBV11-2 . TGTGCCAGCAGATCAACCGGGACTAGCGGGAGGGCCACCCCCTACGAGCAGTACTTC CASRSTGTSGRATPYEQYF
TRBJ1-5 . 14 TRBV6-6 . TGTGCCAGCAGTTACTCGAGGGGGGGCCAGCCCCAGCATTTT CASSYSRGGQPQHF
TRBJ2-1 TRBD2 15 TRBV7-9 . TGTGCCAGCAGCTTAGCGAGCGGGAGACGGAATGAGCAGTTCTTC CASSLASGRRNEQFF
TRBJ2-7 . 12 TRBV5-4 once TGTGCCAGCAGCTTTTACTCGTACGAGCAGTACTTC CASSFYSYEQYF
TRBJ1-2 TRBD1 14 TRBV5-5 . TGTGCCAGCAGCTTGGAAAGGGGGCGGGTTGGCTACACCTTC CASSLERGRVGYTF
TRBJ2-2 TRBD2 16 TRBV4-1 . TGCGCCAGCAGCCCCTTACTAGCGGGAGTCACCGGGGAGCTGTTTTTT CASSPLLAGVTGELFF
TRBJ2-7 . 13 TRBV27 . TGTGCCAGCAGTTGGGACGGCACCTACGAGCAGTACTTC CASSWDGTYEQYF
TRBJ1-2 TRBD1 15 TRBV19 . TGTGCCAGTAGTATAGATCGGACAGGGAGCAGGGGCTACACCTTC CASSIDRTGSRGYTF
TRBJ1-5 . 13 TRBV7-9 . TGTGCCAGCAGCTTGGGGGACGGGGCTCCGCGACATTTT CASSLGDGAPRHF
TRBJ2-5 TRBD2 15 TRBV6-6 . TGTGCCAGCAGTTACGAGCGGGAGGGGGAGGAGACCCAGTACTTC CASSYEREGEETQYF
TRBJ2-1 . 15 TRBV7-2 . TGTGCCAGCAGCTTACTACTGACAGAATACAATGAGCAGTTCTTC CASSLLLTEYNEQFF
TRBJ1-2 TRBD1 15 TRBV9 . TGTGCCAGCAGCGTAGCTCCAGGGGGAAACTATGGCTACACCTTC CASSVAPGGNYGYTF
TRBJ2-3 . 12 TRBV27 . TGTGCCAGCACTGACAGCACAGATACGCAGTATTTT CASTDSTDTQYF
TRBJ2-4 TRBD1 15 TRBV5-6 . TGTGCCAGCAGCTTGCCTGGGACAGCGAAAAACATTCAGTACTTC CASSLPGTAKNIQYF
TRBJ2-1 . 15 TRBV27 . TGTGCCAGCACCCTCGGGAGTTGGGCCTCCAATGAGCAGTTCTTC CASTLGSWASNEQFF
TRBJ2-1 TRBD2 15 TRBV6-1 . TGTGCCACCACGGATCCTAGCGGGAGTCAGGATGAGCAGTTCTTC CATTDPSGSQDEQFF
TRBJ2-1 . 14 TRBV25-1 . TGTGCCAGCAGTGAATTGAGGACTACAAATGAGCAGTTCTTC CASSELRTTNEQFF
TRBJ2-5 . 14 TRBV19 . TGTGCCAGTAGTATAGTGACAGGATGGGAGACCCAGTACTTC CASSIVTGWETQYF
TRBJ1-1 . 14 TRBV6-6 . TGTGCCAGCTCCGTAGGGGACACGAACACTGAAGCTTTCTTT CASSVGDTNTEAFF
TRBJ1-5 . 13 TRBV5-1 few TGCGCCAGCAGCTTGGAAGGCCTTCAGCCCCAGCATTTT CASSLEGLQPQHF
TRBJ2-3 TRBD1 16 TRBV7-9 . TGTGCCAGCAGCCCCGGGACAGGGGGGAGCACAGATACGCAGTATTTT CASSPGTGGSTDTQYF
TRBJ2-5 . 15 TRBV7-9 . TGTGCCAGCAGTTACATTACCGGGACTTCGGACAGCCAGTACTTC CASSYITGTSDSQYF
TRBJ1-4 TRBD1 20 TRBV5-3 . TGTGCCAGAAGCCCCGGGGACCGGGACAGGGGTGGGGCGGCTAATGAAAAACTGTTTTTT CARSPGDRDRGGAANEKLFF
TRBJ2-7 . 14 TRBV7-9 . TGTGCCAGCAGCATAGTGGCACGCTCCTACGAGCAGTACTTC CASSIVARSYEQYF